This T cell receptor beta chain was profiled in a study of STAT5B mutations in CD4+ large granular lymphocyte leukemia. CDR1 is SGHDT and CDR2 is YYEEEE in the germline V gene. This CDR3 contains 15 residues. V was clipped by 2 bases and J by 4 bases, with 16 bases between them. The table came from immunoSEQ multiplex PCR; TCRdb's copy has only in-frame clones and leaves some out. The data contain around 20,000 clones, over 70% of them singletons. The sequence was collected from a human donor in good health. The chain recombines TRBV5-6 with TRBJ2-7, with D perhaps TRBD1 or TRBD2 (6 bases each). Sequenced input: CD4+ T cells from blood buffy coats. The CDR3 sequence is CASSLGGIGDYEQYF. CDR3 DNA sequence: TGTGCCAGCAGCTTAGGGGGGATCGGCGATTACGAGCAGTACTTC.